The rows below give T cell receptor beta chains drawn from one sample of a study of blood T cell repertoires in COVID-19. Sequencing used immunoSEQ multiplex PCR; TCRdb keeps in-frame clones, though not all of them. The table shows about 670,000 clones, with 70% to 90% occurring only once. The material sequenced was peripheral blood. The receptors originated from a woman aged 18-29 years with acute or convalescent COVID-19. Each CDR3 is given with its conserved first and last residue. D genes are given only for firm matches. Only part of the rows carry a size: once, few, many, or a class if the clone is expanded.

CDR3 DNA: TGCGCCAGCAGCCAAGTCCGGGTCACTGAAGCTTTCTTT
CDR3 protein: CASSQVRVTEAFF
J gene: TRBJ1-1
clone size: NA
D gene: NA
V gene: TRBV4-3

CDR3 DNA: TGCGCCAGCAGCCATCTTCAGGGGCCAGGTGGAAACACCATATATTTT
CDR3 protein: CASSHLQGPGGNTIYF
J gene: TRBJ1-3
clone size: NA
D gene: NA
V gene: TRBV4-1

CDR3 DNA: TGTGCCAGTACCGCCGAGGGGGGGCAGGCATACAGTAGCAATCAGCCCCAGCATTTT
CDR3 protein: CASTAEGGQAYSSNQPQHF
J gene: TRBJ1-5
clone size: NA
D gene: NA
V gene: TRBV19

CDR3 DNA: TGTGCCAGCAGCCAAGACAGTTTCAGTCAGCCCCAGCATTTT
CDR3 protein: CASSQDSFSQPQHF
J gene: TRBJ1-5
clone size: NA
D gene: NA
V gene: TRBV4-2

CDR3 DNA: TGTGCCACCAGTGCCGGGGACAGGGCTAATGAAAAACTGTTTTTT
CDR3 protein: CATSAGDRANEKLFF
J gene: TRBJ1-4
clone size: NA
D gene: TRBD1
V gene: TRBV24-1

CDR3 DNA: TGTGCCAGCAGTTCCCCCGGGACAGGGCTTCACGAGCAGTACTTC
CDR3 protein: CASSSPGTGLHEQYF
J gene: TRBJ2-7
clone size: once
D gene: TRBD1
V gene: TRBV6-5

CDR3 DNA: TGTGCCAGCAGCGGGTCCGGGACAGGGGGTCTCGAGCAGTACTTC
CDR3 protein: CASSGSGTGGLEQYF
J gene: TRBJ2-7
clone size: NA
D gene: TRBD1
V gene: TRBV28

CDR3 DNA: TGTGCCAGCCGCAGGGGTCGCAATCAGCCCCAGCATTTT
CDR3 protein: CASRRGRNQPQHF
J gene: TRBJ1-5
clone size: once
D gene: NA
V gene: TRBV6-5

CDR3 DNA: TGCGCCAGCAGCATCGGGATGGGGGCTAGCAATCAGCCCCAGCATTTT
CDR3 protein: CASSIGMGASNQPQHF
J gene: TRBJ1-5
clone size: NA
D gene: NA
V gene: TRBV23-1

CDR3 DNA: TGTGCCACCAGCAGAGACTACGGGAACACTGAAGCTTTCTTT
CDR3 protein: CATSRDYGNTEAFF
J gene: TRBJ1-1
clone size: NA
D gene: NA
V gene: TRBV15

CDR3 DNA: TGTGCCAGCAGCCAAGATCTCCAGGGGCGGAATACGCAGTATTTT
CDR3 protein: CASSQDLQGRNTQYF
J gene: TRBJ2-3
clone size: NA
D gene: NA
V gene: TRBV4-2

CDR3 DNA: TGTGCCAGCAGCCATAACAGGGATATCCCAGACAAGGTCTTGTCGTTT
CDR3 protein: CASSHNRDIPDKVLSF
J gene: TRBJ1-6
clone size: NA
D gene: NA
V gene: TRBV14

CDR3 DNA: TGTGCCAGCAGCGGCGGGACTAGCGCAGAGACCCAGTACTTC
CDR3 protein: CASSGGTSAETQYF
J gene: TRBJ2-5
clone size: NA
D gene: TRBD2
V gene: TRBV7-9

CDR3 DNA: TGTGCCAGTATCTCCCAAGCCGGGAGACTTTCTAACTATGGCTACACCTTC
CDR3 protein: CASISQAGRLSNYGYTF
J gene: TRBJ1-2
clone size: NA
D gene: NA
V gene: TRBV19

CDR3 DNA: TGTGCCAGCAGCCAAGATCCGGAGGTCTCCTACGAGCAGTACTTC
CDR3 protein: CASSQDPEVSYEQYF
J gene: TRBJ2-7
clone size: NA
D gene: NA
V gene: TRBV4-2

CDR3 DNA: TGTGCCAGCAGCGCACCGGGACAGGGGTACTATGGCTACACCTTC
CDR3 protein: CASSAPGQGYYGYTF
J gene: TRBJ1-2
clone size: NA
D gene: TRBD1
V gene: TRBV13

CDR3 DNA: TGCAGCGTTGATATGGAGGGGACGGCTTCAGGAAAACTGTTTTTT
CDR3 protein: CSVDMEGTASGKLFF
J gene: TRBJ1-4
clone size: once
D gene: NA
V gene: TRBV29-1

CDR3 DNA: TGTGCCAGCAGCCAAGATCTTGGCGGGATGAGCTATGGCTACACCTTC
CDR3 protein: CASSQDLGGMSYGYTF
J gene: TRBJ1-2
clone size: NA
D gene: NA
V gene: TRBV3-1/TRBV3-2

CDR3 DNA: TGTGCCAGCTCTCAAAAACCCCGCGAGGAAGGCTACACCTTC
CDR3 protein: CASSQKPREEGYTF
J gene: TRBJ1-2
clone size: few
D gene: NA
V gene: TRBV6-5

CDR3 DNA: TGTGCCAGCAGTGAGCAGGGACAATACGAGCAGTACTTC
CDR3 protein: CASSEQGQYEQYF
J gene: TRBJ2-7
clone size: NA
D gene: NA
V gene: TRBV2

CDR3 DNA: TGTGCCAGCAGTTTGGTCGCCAGCTACAATGAGCAGTTCTTC
CDR3 protein: CASSLVASYNEQFF
J gene: TRBJ2-1
clone size: NA
D gene: NA
V gene: TRBV27

CDR3 DNA: TGCGCCAGCAGCTTGGCTATTTCACCGGGACAGGGGGCAGTTGGGGCCAACGTCCTGACTTTC
CDR3 protein: CASSLAISPGQGAVGANVLTF
J gene: TRBJ2-6
clone size: NA
D gene: TRBD1
V gene: TRBV5-1

CDR3 DNA: TGCGCCAGCAGCTTGGGAACGCGGGGGACTGAAGCTTTCTTT
CDR3 protein: CASSLGTRGTEAFF
J gene: TRBJ1-1
clone size: NA
D gene: NA
V gene: TRBV5-1

CDR3 DNA: TGTGCCAGCTCACCACCTGAGGATAACGCTGAAGCTTTCTTT
CDR3 protein: CASSPPEDNAEAFF
J gene: TRBJ1-1
clone size: NA
D gene: NA
V gene: TRBV18

CDR3 DNA: TGTGCCAGCAGCTCACCCCTGGGTTCGGGGGACGGAGATACGCAGTATTTT
CDR3 protein: CASSSPLGSGDGDTQYF
J gene: TRBJ2-3
clone size: NA
D gene: NA
V gene: TRBV5-4

CDR3 DNA: TGTGCCAGTAGTAAAGGCCGGGGGACAGGGGCCGATACGCAGTATTTT
CDR3 protein: CASSKGRGTGADTQYF
J gene: TRBJ2-3
clone size: NA
D gene: TRBD1
V gene: TRBV19

CDR3 DNA: TGTGCCACCATGGACAGGAGGAACACTGAAGCTTTCTTT
CDR3 protein: CATMDRRNTEAFF
J gene: TRBJ1-1
clone size: few
D gene: TRBD1
V gene: TRBV15

CDR3 DNA: TGTGCCAGCAGCCCCCTGGCGGGCAGGGAGGTCAGTGAAGCTTTCTTT
CDR3 protein: CASSPLAGREVSEAFF
J gene: TRBJ1-1
clone size: NA
D gene: NA
V gene: TRBV7-8

CDR3 DNA: TGTGCCAGCAGTGATTTGGCTAGCGGGGCCAATGAGCAGTTCTTC
CDR3 protein: CASSDLASGANEQFF
J gene: TRBJ2-1
clone size: NA
D gene: TRBD2
V gene: TRBV6-1

CDR3 DNA: TGTGCCAGCAGCCCACCAGAGCAGGGGGTGGATTGTCAGCCCCAGCATTTT
CDR3 protein: CASSPPEQGVDCQPQHF
J gene: TRBJ1-5
clone size: few
D gene: TRBD1
V gene: TRBV3-1/TRBV3-2

CDR3 DNA: TGCGCCAGTGTTGGCAGGGGCGAGACCCAGTACTTC
CDR3 protein: CASVGRGETQYF
J gene: TRBJ2-5
clone size: NA
D gene: NA
V gene: TRBV5-1